Listed here is a single TCR beta chain. This entry is derived from a study of blood T cell repertoires in COVID-19. In the source study's methods: Amplification of reference gene primers was used by the study to estimate nucleated cell counts. Sequenced by immunoSEQ multiplex PCR; TCRdb stores in-frame clones only, minus some. V and J calls and clone size are given by that table; D and trimming were obtained from the DNA. The sample has about 140,000 clones, roughly 86% seen once. The germline V and J ends were trimmed by 6 bases and 5 bases, with 13 bases remaining between them. The CDR3 runs to 14 residues. Germline lookup yields CDR1 SNHLY and CDR2 FYNNEI.

The chain couples TRBV2 to TRBJ1-4; TRBD1 is a possible D gene (6 bases). The source is a human donor in a cohort sampled during active COVID-19. The source material was peripheral blood. The DNA for the CDR3 is TGTGCCAGCAGGCAGGGGAGTTCGAATGAAAAACTGTTTTTT. This translates into CASRQGSSNEKLFF. The whole variable domain, filled in from reference TRBV2 and TRBJ1-4, reads EPEVTQTPSHQVTQMGQEVILRCVPISNHLYFYWYRQILGQKVEFLVSFYNNEISEKSEIFDDQFSVERPDGSNFTLKIRSTKLEDSAMYFCASRQGSSNEKLFFGSGTQLSVL.